This is a list of T cell receptor beta chains from one sample in a study of cytomegalovirus exposure and HLA in healthy donors. The protocol was immunoSEQ multiplex PCR, while the TCRdb copy is restricted to in-frame clones and leaves out a portion. The sample has approximately 140,000 clones, roughly 80% seen once. The sample was PBMCs. The receptor source for this set is a boy aged 5-17 years in good health and CMV-seronegative. Both conserved end residues are part of each CDR3. The order of the fields is J gene, V gene, clone size, D gene, CDR3 DNA, CDR3 protein. The D gene is left open where the match is weak. For some rows the clone size is stated as once, few or many, or as a class when expanded; others skip it.

>TRBJ1-1|TRBV7-2|.|TRBD1
TGTGCCAGCAGCCTCGGGACAGGGGCTGAAGCTTTCTTT
CASSLGTGAEAFF
>TRBJ1-6|TRBV30|.|.
TGTGCCTGGAGTCAAGGGGGGGATTCACCCCTCCACTTT
CAWSQGGDSPLHF
>TRBJ2-1|TRBV2|.|.
TGTGCCGTCCGACTAGGAGTCAGCAATGAGCAGTTCTTC
CAVRLGVSNEQFF
>TRBJ2-2|TRBV6-1|.|TRBD2
TGTGCCAGCACTAGGGGGACTAGCTTCACCGGGGAGCTGTTTTTT
CASTRGTSFTGELFF
>TRBJ1-1|TRBV6-6|.|TRBD1
TGTGCCAGCAGGACGGGACAGGGGCACACTGAAGCTTTCTTT
CASRTGQGHTEAFF
>TRBJ1-1|TRBV6-4|.|.
TGTGCCAGCAGTGCCGGACAGACGAGCACTGAAGCTTTCTTT
CASSAGQTSTEAFF
>TRBJ1-2|TRBV19|.|TRBD1
TGTGCCAGCCGGGACAGGGGATCTCATGGCTACACCTTC
CASRDRGSHGYTF
>TRBJ1-2|TRBV5-6|.|TRBD1
TGTGCCAGCAGCTGGGGCCGGACAGGACTTAACTATGGCTACACCTTC
CASSWGRTGLNYGYTF
>TRBJ1-6|TRBV30|.|.
TGTGCCTGGAGTGTACGTACAGGACCTTCACCCCTCCACTTT
CAWSVRTGPSPLHF
>TRBJ2-3|TRBV5-1|.|TRBD2
TGCGCCAGCAGCTTTCGACTAGCGGCTAGCACAGATACGCAGTATTTT
CASSFRLAASTDTQYF
>TRBJ2-2|TRBV19|.|TRBD1
TGTGCCAGTAGTGGGACAGGGTTGCCCGGGGAGCTGTTTTTT
CASSGTGLPGELFF
>TRBJ1-6|TRBV7-9|.|.
TGTGCCAGCAGCTTAGGAGGCCTTAATTCACCCCTCCACTTT
CASSLGGLNSPLHF
>TRBJ2-5|TRBV5-1|.|.
TGCGCCAGCAGCTTTACGACAGGTGTTGGAGAGACCCAGTACTTC
CASSFTTGVGETQYF
>TRBJ1-2|TRBV19|.|.
TGTGCCAGTAGTATCGAGGATGGGTATGGCTACACCTTC
CASSIEDGYGYTF
>TRBJ1-4|TRBV10-3|.|.
TGTGCCATCAGTGGAGATTCGGGTGAAAAACTGTTTTTT
CAISGDSGEKLFF
>TRBJ2-5|TRBV7-2|.|TRBD2
TGTGCCAGCAGCCCTTCGGGGGGTAGCGGGACCCAGTACTTC
CASSPSGGSGTQYF
>TRBJ1-2|TRBV5-4|.|.
TGTGCCAGCAGCTTGGACAGCATCGCAACCTATGGCTACACCTTC
CASSLDSIATYGYTF
>TRBJ2-5|TRBV4-1|.|.
TGCGCCAGCAGCCCAGGGGTCCAAGAGACCCAGTACTTC
CASSPGVQETQYF
>TRBJ1-1|TRBV19|few|TRBD1
TGTGCCAGTAGTCCCCCACAGGGGCTATCATATGAAGCTTTCTTT
CASSPPQGLSYEAFF
>TRBJ2-3|TRBV30|.|TRBD2
TGTGCCTGGACCCCGACTAGCGAATACGGTACGCAGTATTTT
CAWTPTSEYGTQYF
>TRBJ2-3|TRBV19|few|TRBD1
TGTGCCAGTAGTCCACAGGGGGTTTCAGATACGCAGTATTTT
CASSPQGVSDTQYF
>TRBJ1-5|TRBV19|.|.
TGTGCCAGTAGAACACCCAGGGGCGCCAATCAGCCCCAGCATTTT
CASRTPRGANQPQHF
>TRBJ2-2|TRBV30|.|.
TGTGCCTGGACCGGAACAGGTACCGGGGAGCTGTTTTTT
CAWTGTGTGELFF
>TRBJ2-2|TRBV4-2|.|.
TGTGCCAGCAGCCAACCCAGGGGCACCGGGGAGCTGTTTTTT
CASSQPRGTGELFF
>TRBJ2-7|TRBV27|.|TRBD2
TGTGCCAGCAAGGCGGGAGTTTCCTACGAGCAGTACTTC
CASKAGVSYEQYF
>TRBJ2-5|TRBV11-3|.|TRBD2
TGTGCCAGCAGCTTCTCTAGCGGGAGCGGTGAGACCCAGTACTTC
CASSFSSGSGETQYF
>TRBJ1-3|TRBV7-2|.|.
TGTGCCAGCAGCGGGGGAGGTCACTTTGGAAACACCATATATTTT
CASSGGGHFGNTIYF
>TRBJ1-1|TRBV27|.|TRBD1
TGTGCCAGCAGGTTAACAGGGGGTTTCACTGAAGCTTTCTTT
CASRLTGGFTEAFF
>TRBJ2-3|TRBV5-8|once|.
TGTGCCAGCAGCTTGGGTAGCGGAGGCACGGATACGCAGTATTTT
CASSLGSGGTDTQYF
>TRBJ2-7|TRBV7-9|.|TRBD2
TGTGCCAGCAGCCCCAGAGGGACTAGCGGAACGTCCTACGAGCAGTACTTC
CASSPRGTSGTSYEQYF
>TRBJ2-7|TRBV5-4|.|.
TGTGCCAGCAGCTTGGGGTCAAGTCTAGGCGACGAGCAGTACTTC
CASSLGSSLGDEQYF
>TRBJ2-6|TRBV27|.|.
TGTGCCAGCAGTTTGGGAGTCACTGGGGCCAACGTCCTGACTTTC
CASSLGVTGANVLTF
>TRBJ1-5|TRBV4-2|.|.
TGTGCCAGCAGCCAAGATCGGGGAGAGTCTCAGCCCCAGCATTTT
CASSQDRGESQPQHF
>TRBJ2-7|TRBV13|.|TRBD2
TGTGCCAGCAGCGGGCCAAGGCTAGCGGGAGGATACGAGCAGTACTTC
CASSGPRLAGGYEQYF
>TRBJ2-1|TRBV9|.|TRBD2
TGTGCCAGCAGCGTAGTTCCTAGCGGGAGTTACAATGAGCAGTTCTTC
CASSVVPSGSYNEQFF
>TRBJ2-7|TRBV6-6|.|TRBD1
TGTGCCAGCAGTTACGGCCCGGGACAGGGCTACGAGCAGTACTTC
CASSYGPGQGYEQYF
>TRBJ2-7|TRBV5-1|.|TRBD2
TGCGCCAGCAGCGGGGGACTAGCGGGAAACTCCTACGAGCAGTACTTC
CASSGGLAGNSYEQYF
>TRBJ1-3|TRBV2|.|.
TGTGCCAGGGGAAGGGGATCTGGAAACACCATATATTTT
CARGRGSGNTIYF
>TRBJ2-1|TRBV6-6|.|.
TGTGCCAGCAGTTACGGAACTAGCAGTACCTACAATGAGCAGTTCTTC
CASSYGTSSTYNEQFF
>TRBJ1-1|TRBV7-9|.|TRBD1
TGTGCCAGCAGCCTCAGGGGGATAAACACTGAAGCTTTCTTT
CASSLRGINTEAFF
>TRBJ1-3|TRBV5-6|.|.
TGTGCCAGCAGCGCGGGCCCGGGCACCTTCTCTGGAAACACCATATATTTT
CASSAGPGTFSGNTIYF
>TRBJ1-2|TRBV15|.|TRBD1
TGTGCCACCAGGAGGGGACAGCCCCGAAACTATGGCTACACCTTC
CATRRGQPRNYGYTF
>TRBJ2-1|TRBV6-5|.|TRBD2
TGTGCCAGCAGCTACAACAGCGGGACTTCCTACAATGAGCAGTTCTTC
CASSYNSGTSYNEQFF
>TRBJ2-3|TRBV6-4|.|.
TGTGCCAGCAGCCATCGGGACTCCGCATGGGCTACGCAGTATTTT
CASSHRDSAWATQYF
>TRBJ2-1|TRBV6-6|.|.
TGTGCCAGCAGCCCCCCCTATCATCCCTACAATGAGCAGTTCTTC
CASSPPYHPYNEQFF
>TRBJ2-3|TRBV7-3|.|TRBD2
TGTGCCAGCAGCTTAAATAGCGGGAGCGGCACAGATACGCAGTATTTT
CASSLNSGSGTDTQYF